The T cell receptor (beta chain) under discussion was sequenced for a study of shared clonotypes between healthy human individuals. Notes on this clone: Its antigen is not known.

The data were produced by immunoSEQ multiplex PCR, yet TCRdb's version contains in-frame clones alone and is incomplete. The repertoire holds 1.5 million to 2.5 million clones, with approximately 95% as singletons. Study outcomes and limitations: When compared with the clonotypes that were shared by all four sorted-subset donors, the non-shared clonotypes turned out to have lower generation probabilities.

It was CD45RO-negative cells, positively selected for CCR7, that made up naive CD8 cells, with terminally differentiated effector memory CD45RA+ cells excluded. This TCR was sampled from a man aged 18 to 29 in good health. Specimen: naive CD8+ T cells sorted from blood.

CDR3 sequence: CAWAGGVEQYF. CDR3 DNA sequence: TGTGCCTGGGCCGGTGGGGTCGAGCAGTACTTC. This chain links TRBV30 with TRBJ2-7; D is undetermined. There are 11 residues in the CDR3. V dropped 5 bases and J dropped 6 bases, with 11 bases sitting between them. CDR1 GTSNPN and CDR2 SVGIG come from the germline V gene (reference sequence).